This TCR beta chain is from a study of shared clonotypes between healthy human individuals (TCRdb year 2020). With regard to the full study: Two women and three men aged 18 to 49 years were included in the cohort. For each donor, three plates each were used for CD4 naive and CD4 memory, two plates were used for CD8 naive, and one plate was used for CD8 memory. To estimate repertoire size and how much clonotypes are shared between individuals, the study performed deep sequencing of blood TCR repertoires from about five healthy adults. To increase sequencing depth and limit assay-specific biases, TCR repertoire library preparation and sequencing were carried out by different laboratories using diverse techniques. Between about 0.94 and 10 billion PBMCs per donor were obtained by leukapheresis. The paper's findings and limits, for the study overall: Sharing across a handful of donors was observed for approximately 5% of naive CD4, less than 4% of naive CD8, over 2% of memory CD4, and 0.4% of memory CD8 clonotypes. Incomplete sequencing was indicated by rarefaction of sorted-subset datasets, despite the large sequencing depth. Naive subsets generally had larger estimated clonotype richness than memory subsets. Based on pairwise subsampling, the degree of clonotype sharing among donors was expected to be affected by sequencing depth. Because the study included a small number of donors, the genetic and exposure-history diversity represented was limited. Sampling was restricted to blood, and TCR repertoires in tissues likely differ from the TCR repertoires found in blood. Compared with non-shared clonotypes, the clonotypes found in all four sorted-subset donors had higher generation probabilities.

This clone was counted a single time. This clone's antigen is unknown. No quality values exist for individual bases; no much larger clone is one base distant. CD8 naive samples were obtained by positive selection for CCR7 among CD45RO-negative cells, yielding a CD45RA+CCR7+ population from which TemRA cells were excluded. Healthy HIV-negative adults with no recently reported acute infections or vaccinations were included as donors. All donors were Caucasian adults living in Nashville, Tennessee, USA. Blood was obtained by leukapheresis, after which PBMCs were separated by Ficoll-Histopaque density gradient centrifugation and cryopreserved in liquid nitrogen vapor phase. Analytical flow cytometry was used to check the purity and quantity of every magnetically sorted T cell population. Each sorted fraction had its genomic DNA isolated and then quantified by UV absorbance on a Nanodrop 2000c. From the cysteine through the phenylalanine, the CDR3 covers 14 amino acids. CDR3 DNA is the only sequence kept; it has 42 bases, read in frame from the first base.

TCR CDR3 regions were amplified from genomic DNA by multiplex PCR using the deep immunoSEQ assay. Genomic DNA extracted from each cell subset was distributed evenly over all wells of several immunoSEQ 96-well plates, and each plate served as one replicate. Each replicate PCR for sorted subsets received roughly 200 ng genomic DNA, equal to 28,000 or so T cell genomes. Purified libraries were measured with a Qubit 3.0 fluorometer, size-checked on a Bioanalyzer 2100, and measured again with the KAPA Library Quantification kit. Each immunoSEQ 96-well plate was sequenced on its own single-read 150-cycle Illumina NextSeq 550 flow cell. The source study handled its data this way. Because the immunoSEQ output included only junctional sequences and no quality scores, the filtering could not be the same as the filtering used for full-length reads. Sequences were annotated with PyIR, a Python wrapper for IgBLAST v1.9, and V/J genes and CDR3 were assigned using IMGT germline references. Reads with weak V/J assignments (E-value above 1e-6), missing CDR3, stop codons, out-of-frame junctions, or ambiguous translated residues were removed. V3J clonotypes were defined as sequences sharing an identical inferred V gene, J gene, and CDR3 amino acid sequence. To compute the percentage overlap between repertoires, the number of shared unique clonotypes was divided by the size of the smaller repertoire. Three approaches were used to assess repertoire richness: RTK rarefaction, the Chao1 estimator, and Recon v2.1 estimates of unobserved clonotypes. For all TCRbeta clonotypes obtained by the gDNA method from a handful of donors, generation probabilities were computed with OLGA. TCRdb's version of the immuneACCESS table is confined to in-frame rearrangements and falls short of the full clone set. An unresolved V gene accounts for under half of the shortfall where checked; the remainder is of unknown origin. D and trimming come from the DNA, and the V and J calls and clone size come from that table. For this sample the table gives around 2.1 million clones, of which about 92% were detected only once. Under 2% of the sample is held by the ten biggest clonotypes.

This TCR derives from a man between 18 and 35 years old in good health. Some clones in this sample may be carry-over from other donors' samples. The chain is assembled from TRBV21-1 and TRBJ2-7; the D call of TRBD2 is as the table states it, not checked on the DNA. TRBV21-1 is noted as a pseudogene. Material for sequencing was naive CD8+ T cells from PBMCs. The cell subset or site tag for this specimen amounts to: CD45RA+CCR7+. The nucleotide sequence reads TGTGCCAGCGGGCGTCGGGCGGGGAACTACGAGCAGTACTTC. Its product reads: CASGRRAGNYEQYF.